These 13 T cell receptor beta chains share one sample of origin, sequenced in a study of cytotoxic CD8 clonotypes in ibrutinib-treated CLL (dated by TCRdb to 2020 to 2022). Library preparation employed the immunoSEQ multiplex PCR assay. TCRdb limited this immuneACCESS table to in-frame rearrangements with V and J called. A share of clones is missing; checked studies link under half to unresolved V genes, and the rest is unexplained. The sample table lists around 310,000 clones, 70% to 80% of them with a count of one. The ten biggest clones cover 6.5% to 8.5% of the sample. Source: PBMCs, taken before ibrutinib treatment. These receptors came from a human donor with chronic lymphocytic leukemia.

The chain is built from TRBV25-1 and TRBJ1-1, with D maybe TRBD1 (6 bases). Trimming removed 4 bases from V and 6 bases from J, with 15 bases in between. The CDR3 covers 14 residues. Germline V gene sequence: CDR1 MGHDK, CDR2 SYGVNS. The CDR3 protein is CASSGYTGISEAFF. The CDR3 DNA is TGTGCCAGCAGTGGCTACACAGGGATTTCTGAAGCTTTCTTT.

The CDR3 here is CASSFLLDDTGELFF. CDR3 in DNA: TGCGCCAGCAGCTTTTTACTAGATGATACAGGGGAGCTGTTTTTT. The gene calls are TRBV5-1 and TRBJ2-2; TRBD2 might be the D (5 bases). Germline V gene data show CDR1 as SGHRS and CDR2 as YFSETQ. The CDR3 consists of 15 residues. V lost 2 bases and J lost 8, with 16 bases in between.

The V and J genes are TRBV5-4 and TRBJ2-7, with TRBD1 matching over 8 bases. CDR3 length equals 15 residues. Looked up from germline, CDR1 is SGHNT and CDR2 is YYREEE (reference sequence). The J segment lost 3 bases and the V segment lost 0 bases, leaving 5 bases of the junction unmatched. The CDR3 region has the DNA TGTGCCAGCAGCTTGGCCAGGGACAGGAACTACGAGCAGTACTTC. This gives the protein CASSLARDRNYEQYF.

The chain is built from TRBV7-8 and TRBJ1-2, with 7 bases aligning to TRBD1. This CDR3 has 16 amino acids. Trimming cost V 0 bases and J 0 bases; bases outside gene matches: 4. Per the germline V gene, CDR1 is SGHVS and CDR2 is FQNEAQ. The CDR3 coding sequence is TGTGCCAGCAGCTTAGCCACCGGGACAGCTAACTATGGCTACACCTTC. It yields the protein CASSLATGTANYGYTF.

This CDR3 is CASSPGQGGFRNTGELFF. Written as DNA, the CDR3 is TGCGCCAGCAGCCCGGGACAGGGAGGGTTCAGGAACACCGGGGAGCTGTTTTTT. The V call is TRBV4-3, the J call TRBJ2-2; 9 nucleotides line up with TRBD1. CDR3 length: 18 residues. The trim removed 4 bases at V and 1 base at J, leaving 10 bases unmatched. Germline-derived CDR1 and CDR2 are LGHNA and YSLEER.

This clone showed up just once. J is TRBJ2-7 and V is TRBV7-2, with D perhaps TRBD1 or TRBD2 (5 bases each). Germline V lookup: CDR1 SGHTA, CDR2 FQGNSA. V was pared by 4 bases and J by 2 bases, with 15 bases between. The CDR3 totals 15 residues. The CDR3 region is CASSWNGDPTYEQYF. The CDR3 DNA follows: TGTGCCAGCAGCTGGAATGGGGACCCTACCTACGAGCAGTACTTC.

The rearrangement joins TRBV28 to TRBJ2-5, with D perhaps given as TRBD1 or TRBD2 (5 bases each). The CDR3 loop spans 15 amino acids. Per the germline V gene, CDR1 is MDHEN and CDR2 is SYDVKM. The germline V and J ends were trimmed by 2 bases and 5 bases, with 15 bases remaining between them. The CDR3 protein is CASSLRAGSRETQYF. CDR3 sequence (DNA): TGTGCCAGCAGTTTAAGGGCAGGGAGCAGGGAGACCCAGTACTTC.

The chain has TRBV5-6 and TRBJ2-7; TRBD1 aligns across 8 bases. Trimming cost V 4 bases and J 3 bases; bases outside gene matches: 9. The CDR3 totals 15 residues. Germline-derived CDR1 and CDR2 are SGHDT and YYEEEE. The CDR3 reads CASSPRTGFFYEQYF. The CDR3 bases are TGTGCCAGCAGCCCGAGGACAGGGTTTTTCTACGAGCAGTACTTC.

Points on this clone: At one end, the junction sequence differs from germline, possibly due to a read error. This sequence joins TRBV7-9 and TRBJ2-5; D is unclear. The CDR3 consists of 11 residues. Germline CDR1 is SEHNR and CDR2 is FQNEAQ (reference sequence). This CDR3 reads CASSTREAQYF. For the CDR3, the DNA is TGTGCCAGCAGTACCAGAGAGGCCCAGTACTTC.

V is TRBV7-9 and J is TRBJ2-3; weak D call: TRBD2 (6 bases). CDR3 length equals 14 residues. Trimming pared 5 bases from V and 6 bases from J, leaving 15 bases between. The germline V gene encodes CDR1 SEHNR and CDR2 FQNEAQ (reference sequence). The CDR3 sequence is CASSKVFGSDTQYF. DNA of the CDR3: TGTGCCAGCAGCAAAGTTTTCGGGAGTGATACGCAGTATTTT.

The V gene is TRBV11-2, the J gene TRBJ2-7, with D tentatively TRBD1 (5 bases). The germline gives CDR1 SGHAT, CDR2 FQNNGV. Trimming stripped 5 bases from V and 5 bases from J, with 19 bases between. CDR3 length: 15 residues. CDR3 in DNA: TGTGCCAGCAGCGCGTGGGGCAGGTTGGTACACGAGCAGTACTTC. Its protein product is CASSAWGRLVHEQYF.

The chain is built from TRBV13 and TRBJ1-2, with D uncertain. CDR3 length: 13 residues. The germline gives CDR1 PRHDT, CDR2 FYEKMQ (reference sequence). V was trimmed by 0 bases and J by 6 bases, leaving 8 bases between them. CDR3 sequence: CASSLGSVDGYTF. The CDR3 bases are TGTGCCAGCAGCTTAGGTTCGGTGGATGGCTACACCTTC. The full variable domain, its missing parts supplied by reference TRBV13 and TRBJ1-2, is AAGVIQSPRHLIKEKRETATLKCYPIPRHDTVYWYQQGPGQDPQFLISFYEKMQSDKGSIPDRFSAQQFSDYHSELNMSSLELGDSALYFCASSLGSVDGYTFGSGTRLTVV.

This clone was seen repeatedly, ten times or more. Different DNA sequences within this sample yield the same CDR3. Here the CDR3 DNA reads TGTGCCAGCAGCGGGTATGGCTACACCTTC. It specifies CASSGYGYTF. The V call is TRBV9, the J call TRBJ1-2; no clear D. V shed 3 bases and J shed 5 bases, with 2 bases lying between them. Germline V lookup: CDR1 SGDLS, CDR2 YYNGEE. The CDR3 contains 10 residues. Looking up the rest from reference TRBV9 and TRBJ1-2 gives the full variable domain: DSGVTQTPKHLITATGQRVTLRCSPRSGDLSVYWYQQSLDQGLQFLIQYYNGEERAKGNILERFSAQQFPDLHSELNLSSLELGDSALYFCASSGYGYTFGSGTRLTVV.